This entry concerns a single T cell receptor (beta chain). The antigen is undetermined. Sample time point: blood 4 weeks post-SBRT, at nephrectomy. Treatment of the sample: 15 Gy SBRT to primary tumor, nephrectomy 4 weeks later. The source of the sample is a study of radiation and T cells in renal cell carcinoma. The CDR3 has 14 amino acids. In germline, CDR1 is MNHNS, CDR2 SASEGT. V shed 5 bases and J shed 2 bases, with 11 bases lying between them. Notes on the study in general: From baseline, blood top tumor clonotypes peaked at 2 weeks post-radiation.

TCRdb's table, derived via immunoSEQ multiplex PCR, lists solely in-frame clones and lacks some. The repertoire holds tens of thousands of clones, with about 85% as singletons. The rearrangement joins TRBV6-1 to TRBJ2-3, with D maybe TRBD1 (5 bases). The sequence came from a man aged 45 to 65 with renal cell carcinoma. The specimen comprised blood, sampled from a patient whose treatment included radiotherapy and nephrectomy. CDR3 in DNA: TGTGCCAGCAGTCAGGGCGGTTACACAGATACGCAGTATTTT. Translating it yields CASSQGGYTDTQYF.